These 19 T cell receptor beta chains originate from one sample sequenced in a study of shared clonotypes between healthy human individuals. Using immunoSEQ multiplex PCR, the repertoire was profiled, and TCRdb retains in-frame clones only, with some absent. The table shows roughly 2.5 million clones, with approximately 90% occurring only once. The sequenced sample consisted of naive CD4+ T cells sorted from blood. Subset noted: CD45RA+ positively selected. The receptors shown here come from a young man in good health.

The chain couples TRBV5-1 to TRBJ2-1; no clear D. CDR1 is SGHRS and CDR2 is YFSETQ in the germline V gene. The V end was cut by 5 bases, the J end by 8 bases, with 14 bases between. CDR3 length equals 13 residues. The CDR3 nucleotides read TGCGCCAGCAGGACGACGGGTGGGGATGAGCAGTTCTTC. Translating gives CASRTTGGDEQFF.

This chain connects TRBV5-4 to TRBJ1-2; D perhaps matches TRBD1 (5 bases). The CDR3 runs 13 residues. From germline, CDR1 is SGHNT and CDR2 YYREEE (reference sequence). V shed 5 bases and J shed 5 bases, with 13 bases lying between them. The CDR3 loop reads CASRNTGAYGYTF. The CDR3 nucleotides read TGTGCCAGCAGGAATACAGGAGCTTATGGCTACACCTTC.

To note about this clone: Different DNA sequences within this sample yield the same CDR3. The chain combines TRBV9 with TRBJ2-1; TRBD2 aligns across 10 bases. V lost 0 bases, J lost 9 bases, and 3 bases stayed unmatched. This CDR3 region has 14 residues. Germline V gene sequence: CDR1 SGDLS, CDR2 YYNGEE. CDR3 DNA sequence: TGTGCCAGCAGCGTAGTCCCTAGCGGGGGTGAGCAGTTCTTC. Translating gives CASSVVPSGGEQFF.

The chain recombines TRBV19 with TRBJ2-1; 9 bases match TRBD2. The germline CDR1 and CDR2 sequences are LNHDA and SQIVND (reference sequence). The ends lost 5 bases at V and 10 bases at J; junction bases unmatched: 6. The CDR3 runs 13 residues. The CDR3: CASSSGLAYEQFF. In nucleotides, the CDR3 is TGTGCCAGTAGTTCGGGACTAGCATACGAGCAGTTCTTC. Filled out from reference TRBV19 and TRBJ2-1, the complete variable domain reads DGGITQSPKYLFRKEGQNVTLSCEQNLNHDAMYWYRQDPGQGLRLIYYSQIVNDFQKGDIAEGYSVSREKKESFPLTVTSAQKNPTAFYLCASSSGLAYEQFFGPGTRLTVL.

The chain recombines TRBV25-1 with TRBJ2-3, with D possibly TRBD1 on 7 matching bases. This CDR3 comprises 15 residues. Per germline, CDR1 MGHDK and CDR2 SYGVNS. Deletions cut 4 bases from V and 1 base from J, with 12 bases between. CDR3 in DNA: TGTGCCAGCAGTGCAGGGGGGCAGGGCACAGATACGCAGTATTTT. Protein sequence: CASSAGGQGTDTQYF.

The chain combines TRBV9 with TRBJ1-2; no definite D call. In germline, CDR1 is SGDLS, CDR2 YYNGEE. V lost 0 bases, J lost 8 bases, and 17 bases lay in between. This CDR3 has 15 amino acids. CDR3 amino acids: CASSVDGVGVVGYTF. In DNA form, the CDR3 reads TGTGCCAGCAGCGTAGACGGGGTCGGGGTAGTCGGCTACACCTTC.

The rearrangement links TRBV6-5 to TRBJ2-3; 9 positions match TRBD2. The CDR3 is made up of 14 amino acids. V lost 10 bases to trimming and J lost 3 bases; unmatched junction nucleotides: 8. Germline V gene sequence: CDR1 MNHEY, CDR2 SVGAGI. The CDR3 region has the DNA TGTGCCACCCAAGGCAGCGGGAGGACAGATACGCAGTATTTT. Amino acids: CATQGSGRTDTQYF.

The chain employs TRBV7-8 and TRBJ2-7, with D perhaps TRBD2 (6 bases). The V and J ends lost 3 bases and 6 bases respectively, with 9 bases between them. This CDR3 has 12 residues. Germline-derived CDR1 and CDR2 are SGHVS and FQNEAQ. The CDR3 nucleotides are TGTGCCAGCAGCTTCGTGACTAGCGAGCAGTACTTC. Translation: CASSFVTSEQYF.

This chain links TRBV5-6 with TRBJ1-1; the D is unclear. The CDR3 spans 14 residues. Looked up from germline, CDR1 is SGHDT and CDR2 is YYEEEE. Trimming shortened V by 0 bases and J by 4 bases, and 10 bases separated the two germline ends. The CDR3 loop reads CASSLVLGSTEAFF. DNA for the CDR3: TGTGCCAGCAGCTTGGTTTTGGGGAGCACTGAAGCTTTCTTT. The variable domain in full, completed from reference TRBV5-6 and TRBJ1-1, reads DAGVTQSPTHLIKTRGQQVTLRCSPKSGHDTVSWYQQALGQGPQFIFQYYEEEERQRGNFPDRFSGHQFPNYSSELNVNALLLGDSALYLCASSLVLGSTEAFFGQGTRLTVV.

The rearrangement joins TRBV28 to TRBJ1-4, with D tentatively TRBD1 (5 bases). The germline V gene encodes CDR1 MDHEN and CDR2 SYDVKM. V was cut by 1 base and J by 5 bases, with 11 bases left in between. The CDR3 runs 15 residues. CDR3 in DNA: TGTGCCAGCAGTTTATACCTGGGGGTCAATGAAAAACTGTTTTTT. Its translation: CASSLYLGVNEKLFF.

The chain carries TRBV6-6 and TRBJ2-3; D gene ambiguous. V lost 1 base to trimming and J lost 4 bases, with 9 bases between them. This CDR3 region has 14 residues. CDR1 and CDR2 (germline): MNHNY, SVGAGI (reference sequence). In DNA, the CDR3 is TGTGCCAGCAGTTACTTTTTAGCCTCAGATACGCAGTATTTT. Protein sequence: CASSYFLASDTQYF.

The V gene is TRBV7-2, the J gene TRBJ2-1, with TRBD2 identical over 9 bases. Germline lookup yields CDR1 SGHTA and CDR2 FQGNSA. The CDR3 has 14 residues. V trimming: 6 bases; J trimming: 4 bases; junction bases outside the gene matches: 4. CDR3: CASRWRGGYNEQFF. The CDR3 nucleotides read TGTGCCAGCAGATGGCGGGGGGGGTACAATGAGCAGTTCTTC.

The gene calls are TRBV6-1 and TRBJ2-7, with TRBD1 matching over 7 bases. V was clipped by 4 bases and J by 2 bases; unmatched bases: 5. This CDR3 is 14 amino acids long. Per the germline V gene, CDR1 is MNHNS and CDR2 is SASEGT. This CDR3 is CASSGQGPPYEQYF. CDR3 DNA sequence: TGTGCCAGCAGTGGACAGGGTCCTCCCTACGAGCAGTACTTC.

This clone was recorded once. The gene calls are TRBV29-1 and TRBJ2-3; 9 positions agree with TRBD2. V trimming: 6 bases; J trimming: 8 bases; junction bases outside the gene matches: 9. The CDR3 totals 13 residues. CDR1 is SQVTM and CDR2 is ANQGSEA in the germline V gene. Written as DNA, the CDR3 is TGCAGCGTAGGGCGGGGGGGCCTAGGTACGCAGTATTTT. It is translated as CSVGRGGLGTQYF.

The V call is TRBV5-5, the J call TRBJ1-6; possible D gene TRBD1, 5 bases. CDR1 and CDR2 from the germline V gene are SGHKS and YYEKEE (reference sequence). V was clipped by 4 bases and J by 7 bases, with 12 bases between them. CDR3 length: 14 amino acids. DNA for the CDR3: TGTGCCAGCAGCGAACAGGTACGGAATTCACCCCTCCACTTT. This sequence encodes CASSEQVRNSPLHF.

This clone was counted once. This rearrangement joins TRBV19 to TRBJ2-6; no firm D call. Germline assignment: CDR1 LNHDA and CDR2 SQIVND (reference sequence). The CDR3 is made up of 15 amino acids. V lost 3 bases and J lost 4, with 10 bases in between. The CDR3 here is CASSIAAPGANVLTF. In DNA form, the CDR3 reads TGTGCCAGTAGTATCGCGGCGCCCGGGGCCAACGTCCTGACTTTC.

The V call is TRBV27, the J call TRBJ2-1, with D uncertain. The CDR3 length is 12 residues. The germline V gene has CDR1 MNHEY and CDR2 SMNVEV (reference sequence). V was cut by 2 bases and J by 3 bases, with 2 bases left in between. CDR3 sequence (DNA): TGTGCCAGCAGTTTAAACTACAATGAGCAGTTCTTC. This sequence encodes CASSLNYNEQFF.

This clone has more than one count but fewer than ten. The chain is built from TRBV30 and TRBJ1-4, with 7 bases matching TRBD1. With V trimmed by 1 base and J by 4 bases, 3 bases remained unmatched. The CDR3 length is 14 residues. CDR1 GTSNPN and CDR2 SVGIG come from the germline V gene (reference sequence). CDR3 protein: CAWSGDSHNEKLFF. The DNA of the CDR3 is TGTGCCTGGAGTGGGGACAGTCATAATGAAAAACTGTTTTTT. Using reference TRBV30 and TRBJ1-4 for the parts outside the CDR3, the full variable domain is SQTIHQWPATLVQPVGSPLSLECTVEGTSNPNLYWYRQAAGRGLQLLFYSVGIGQISSEVPQNLSASRPQDRQFILSSKKLLLSDSGFYLCAWSGDSHNEKLFFGSGTQLSVL.

The V call is TRBV7-3, the J call TRBJ2-7, with D tentatively TRBD2 (7 bases). The CDR3 spans 15 residues. The V end lost 3 bases, the J end lost 3 bases, and 15 bases lay between the germline ends. Germline CDR1 reads SGHTA; CDR2 reads FQGTGA. The CDR3 protein is CASSFVPGGSYEQYF. The CDR3, as DNA: TGTGCCAGCAGCTTCGTGCCGGGGGGCAGCTACGAGCAGTACTTC.